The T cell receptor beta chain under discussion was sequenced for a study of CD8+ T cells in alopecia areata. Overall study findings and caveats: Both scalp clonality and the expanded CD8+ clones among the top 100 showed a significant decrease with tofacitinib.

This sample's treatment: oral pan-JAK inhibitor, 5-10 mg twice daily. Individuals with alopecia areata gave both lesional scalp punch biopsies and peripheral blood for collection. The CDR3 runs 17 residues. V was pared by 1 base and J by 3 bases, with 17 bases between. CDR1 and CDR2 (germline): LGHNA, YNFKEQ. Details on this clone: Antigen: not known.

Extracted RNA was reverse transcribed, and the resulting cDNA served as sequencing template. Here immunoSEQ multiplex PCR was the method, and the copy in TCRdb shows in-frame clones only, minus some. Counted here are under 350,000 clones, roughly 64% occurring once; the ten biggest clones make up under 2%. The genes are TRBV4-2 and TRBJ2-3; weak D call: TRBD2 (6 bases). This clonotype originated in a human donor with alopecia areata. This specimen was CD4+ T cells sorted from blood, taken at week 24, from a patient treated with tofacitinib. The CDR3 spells CASSQARRGGGTDTQYF. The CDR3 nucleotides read TGTGCCAGCAGCCAAGCCAGACGGGGCGGAGGGACAGATACGCAGTATTTT.